The 6 T cell receptor beta chains below all came from one sample that was sequenced in a study of tumor T cells in aggressive B-cell lymphoma. Some clones are missing from TCRdb's copy, which holds only in-frame ones; the method was immunoSEQ multiplex PCR. There are 2,000 to 3,000 clones in the sample; approximately 80% occur only once, and around 12% lies in the top ten. The sequenced sample consisted of tumor tissue. These receptors all come from an adult with diffuse large B cell lymphoma.

The rearrangement joins TRBV15 to TRBJ1-1, with a tentative D call TRBD1 (6 bases). Germline V CDR1 and CDR2: LNHNV, YYDKDF (reference sequence). The V gene lost 0 bases and the J gene lost 10 bases, with 15 bases spanning the gap. CDR3 length equals 14 residues. DNA of the CDR3: TGTGCCACCAGCAGAGACCCAGGGGCAGGGGTAGCTTTCTTT. The encoded protein is CATSRDPGAGVAFF. Based on the CDR3 plus reference TRBV15 and TRBJ1-1, the full variable domain is DAMVIQNPRYQVTQFGKPVTLSCSQTLNHNVMYWYQQKSSQAPKLLFHYYDKDFNNEADTPDNFQSRRPNTSFCFLDIRSPGLGDTAMYLCATSRDPGAGVAFFGQGTRLTVV.

There are a few counts of this clone. The V call is TRBV7-9, the J call TRBJ2-2; perhaps TRBD2 as D (6 bases). V was trimmed by 0 bases and J by 1 base, leaving 6 bases between them. CDR3 length: 15 residues. CDR1 is SEHNR and CDR2 is FQNEAQ in the germline V gene (reference sequence). The CDR3 spells CASSLAGGNTGELFF. In DNA form, the CDR3 reads TGTGCCAGCAGCTTAGCGGGGGGGAACACCGGGGAGCTGTTTTTT.

The chain carries TRBV2 and TRBJ2-1; 10 bases match TRBD1. Germline CDR1 SNHLY, CDR2 FYNNEI. The CDR3 has 14 amino acids. The ends lost 0 bases at V and 15 bases at J; junction bases unmatched: 8. CDR3 in amino acids: CASSEALRGQGVFF. Here the CDR3 DNA reads TGTGCCAGCAGTGAAGCGCTTCGAGGACAGGGGGTGTTCTTC.

The chain has TRBV11-3 and TRBJ2-3; TRBD2 matches at 8 bases. The CDR3 is made up of 15 amino acids. J lost 5 bases, V lost 5 bases, and 9 bases had no gene match. Germline CDR1 and CDR2: SGHNT and YENEEA. CDR3 nucleotides: TGTGCCAGCAGCCTACGGGGGGGCCTTGTAGATACGCAGTATTTT. Its translation is CASSLRGGLVDTQYF.

This clone counts as large (0.1 to 1%). The rearrangement links TRBV6-5 to TRBJ1-1; D ambiguous. Germline CDR1 and CDR2: MNHEY and SVGAGI. Trimming stripped 0 bases from V and 1 base from J, with 6 bases between. The CDR3 spans 14 residues. This CDR3 is CASSYSGGNTEAFF. CDR3 nucleotides: TGTGCCAGCAGTTACTCAGGAGGGAACACTGAAGCTTTCTTT.

The chain couples TRBV28 to TRBJ1-5; D perhaps matches TRBD1 (6 bases). The V gene lost 6 bases and the J gene lost 3 bases, with 9 bases spanning the gap. This CDR3 has 13 amino acids. Germline values: CDR1 MDHEN, CDR2 SYDVKM. The CDR3, as DNA: TGTGCCAGCAGAGGACAGTTCAATCAGCCCCAGCATTTT. It yields the protein CASRGQFNQPQHF.